This paragraph covers one TCR beta chain sequence. Antigen specificity is unknown. In germline, CDR1 is MNHNS, CDR2 SASEGT. The length of the CDR3 is 15 residues. This record comes from a study of shared clonotypes between healthy human individuals. Only Caucasian adults living in Nashville, Tennessee made up the donor group. General study findings and limits: Sharing across four donors was highest in naive CD4 (roughly 5%) and lowest in memory CD8 (about 0.4%). Only blood was sampled, and tissue TCR repertoires likely differ from blood ones.

Deep was the level used in running the assay. The method was immunoSEQ multiplex PCR; TCRdb's version includes in-frame clones alone and lacks a portion of them. Seen here are about 730,000 clones, 72% observed once, and the top ten hold approximately 1.7%. Sample: memory CD4+ T cells sorted from blood. The subset is: CD45RA-negative fraction. This TCR was recovered from a woman under 40 in good health. This sequence joins TRBV6-1 and TRBJ2-6, with TRBD1 as a possible D gene (6 bases). CDR3 loop: CSTQGHNSGANVLTF. CDR3 in DNA: TGTTCGACTCAGGGACACAACTCTGGGGCCAACGTCCTGACTTTC.